The present entry profiles one TCR beta chain with its context. Its antigen is unidentified. This entry is derived from a study of chemoradiotherapy in HPV16-positive cancers. General study results and limits: HPV-responsive T-cell expansion during chemoradiotherapy was linked to improved recurrence-free survival in HPV16-positive patients. Candidate HPV-specific clones and E7-related TCR motifs grew in tumor during treatment.

TCRdb keeps only in-frame clones here, not all; method: immunoSEQ multiplex PCR. This table holds around 29,000 clones, more than 85% found once. The CDR3 loop spans 17 amino acids. V lost 4 bases and J 8 bases, leaving 24 bases between the germline ends. Germline V gene lookup returns CDR1 LGHNA and CDR2 YSLEER. The sequence was collected from a human donor with HPV-associated anogenital cancer. Sequenced material: blood, taken from a patient who underwent chemoradiotherapy. The J gene is TRBJ2-1, the V gene TRBV4-3; TRBD2 might be the D (7 bases). The CDR3 is CASSPRPGGLGGHEQFF. The CDR3 DNA follows: TGCGCCAGCAGCCCTCGGCCGGGGGGCCTGGGGGGCCATGAGCAGTTCTTC.